The next 26 T cell receptor beta chains were all read from a single sample in a study of blood T cells in healthy people across ages. Combining a sample-barcoded 5' primer with a J-beta primer mix, a second PCR ran for 7 to 11 cycles. Each CDR3 protein is one row after TCRdb ran MiXCR on the 5' RACE reads. The sample contains about 780,000 distinct CDR3 sequences, about 46% of which appear only once. Sequencing was carried out using blood. All receptors come from a man older than 75 in good health.

The gene calls are TRBV20-1 and TRBJ2-7, with D possibly matching TRBD2 (6 bases). The CDR3 spans 14 residues. Germline CDR1 DFQATT, CDR2 SNEGSKA (reference sequence). In DNA, the CDR3 is TGCAGCGCTGCTAGACAGACTAGCTCCTACGAGCAGTACTTC. Its protein is CSAARQTSSYEQYF.

In the case of this clonotype: Germline and junction disagree at one end, which may indicate a read error. The V gene is TRBV28, the J gene TRBJ2-5; D unresolved. Germline lookup yields CDR1 MDHEN and CDR2 SYDVKM. The CDR3 is made up of 14 amino acids. The CDR3: CAGSSTRYQETQYF. The DNA for the CDR3 is TGTGCCGGCAGTTCAACAAGGTACCAAGAGACCCAGTACTTC.

This clonotype appeared a few times. The CDR3 region has the DNA TGTGCCAGCTCCCCAGTTGTTCTCACAGGGCTCAACACAGATACGCAGTATTTT. Protein product: CASSPVVLTGLNTDTQYF. V and J are TRBV18 and TRBJ2-3; TRBD1 might be the D (6 bases). Trimming shortened V by 6 bases and J by 2 bases, and 24 bases separated the two germline ends. Germline-derived CDR1 and CDR2 are KGHSH and LQKENI. The length of the CDR3 is 18 residues.

This clonotype was seen only a few times. This chain uses TRBV2 with TRBJ2-5, with D possibly TRBD1 on 5 matching bases. The germline gives CDR1 SNHLY, CDR2 FYNNEI. The length of the CDR3 is 13 residues. Deletions cut 5 bases from V and 11 bases from J, with 18 bases between. This CDR3 is CASSYKTESKQYF. Here the CDR3 DNA reads TGTGCCAGCAGTTACAAGACAGAATCGAAACAGTACTTC.

V and J are TRBV25-1 and TRBJ1-2; a weak D match, TRBD1 (5 bases). V gave up 6 bases and J gave up 6 bases, with 20 bases separating them. The CDR3 loop spans 15 amino acids. Germline CDR1 is MGHDK and CDR2 is SYGVNS. The CDR3 sequence: CASREAGGLSDGYTF. CDR3 DNA sequence: TGTGCCAGCAGAGAAGCGGGGGGACTGTCCGATGGCTACACCTTC.

The genes are TRBV7-2 and TRBJ2-1, with 10 bases matching TRBD2. V lost 7 bases to trimming and J lost 7 bases; unmatched junction nucleotides: 7. The CDR3 is made up of 14 amino acids. Germline assignment: CDR1 SGHTA and CDR2 FQGNSA. CDR3 nucleotide sequence: TGTGCCAGCACCCCAGGGACTAGCGTAAATGAGCAGTTCTTC. Translation gives CASTPGTSVNEQFF.

The J gene is TRBJ1-6, the V gene TRBV12-3 or TRBV12-4; weak D call: TRBD1 (5 bases). The V gene lost 6 bases and the J gene lost 5 bases, with 11 bases spanning the gap. This CDR3 has 14 residues. In DNA form, the CDR3 reads TGTGCCAGCAGGCCGGGACGGGATAATTCACCCCTCCACTTT. It yields the protein CASRPGRDNSPLHF.

This clonotype appeared many times. This may be a read error: a much more frequent sequence differs by one nucleotide. The CDR3: CASSQWTGDSSYNEQYF. The CDR3 coding sequence is TGCGCCAGCAGCCAGTGGACAGGGGATTCCTCCTACAATGAGCAGTACTTC. This chain joins TRBV4-3 and TRBJ2-1; the match to TRBD1 covers 9 bases. The end of the DNA aligns better with TRBJ2-7, so the J call may be wrong. The length of the CDR3 is 17 residues. In germline, CDR1 is LGHNA, CDR2 YSLEER.

The chain is built from TRBV20-1 and TRBJ2-3; the match to TRBD2 covers 8 bases. Germline V gene sequence: CDR1 DFQATT, CDR2 SNEGSKA (reference sequence). This CDR3 comprises 15 residues. V was pared by 5 bases and J by 6 bases, with 13 bases of the junction left unmatched. CDR3 sequence reads: CSALGTGTSPDTQYF. The DNA of the CDR3 is TGCAGTGCTCTGGGTACCGGGACTAGTCCGGATACGCAGTATTTT.

The chain recombines TRBV6-2 or TRBV6-3 with TRBJ2-5, with a tentative D call TRBD2 (6 bases). Germline V gene sequence: CDR1 MNHEY, CDR2 SVGEGT. Trimming cost V 6 bases and J 0 bases, with 17 bases left between them. The CDR3 has 16 amino acids. In DNA, the CDR3 is TGTGCCAGCAGGACCCCGGGACTGGGGTACCAAGAGACCCAGTACTTC. Amino acids: CASRTPGLGYQETQYF.

In this sample, this clonotype turned up a few times. The chain links TRBV29-1 to TRBJ2-1, with TRBD1 matching 10 bases. There are 13 residues in the CDR3. The ends lost 2 bases at V and 9 bases at J; junction bases unmatched: 4. Germline loops: CDR1 SQVTM, CDR2 ANQGSEA. In DNA form, the CDR3 reads TGCAGCGTTGAATCGGGACAGGGGACTGAGCAGTTCTTC. It specifies CSVESGQGTEQFF.

The chain uses TRBV12-3 or TRBV12-4 and TRBJ2-1; D is unresolved. This CDR3 comprises 13 residues. The V end lost 6 bases, the J end lost 10 bases, and 16 bases lay between the germline ends. The CDR3 bases are TGTGCCAGCAGCCTGATCCGGGCCGGGGAGCAGTTCTTC. It codes for CASSLIRAGEQFF.

The chain has TRBV14 and TRBJ1-6; TRBD1 matches 9 bases. Germline V gene sequence: CDR1 SGHDN, CDR2 FVKESK. The trim removed 5 bases at V and 7 bases at J, leaving 6 bases unmatched. The CDR3 is 15 amino acids. CDR3 sequence reads: CASSGHRGLNSPLHF. As DNA, the CDR3 is TGTGCCAGCAGCGGACACAGGGGGCTCAATTCACCCCTCCACTTT.

This clonotype has a handful of counts. V is TRBV20-1 and J is TRBJ2-1; 7 bases line up with TRBD2. After removal of 3 bases from V and 0 bases from J, the junction contained 5 bases not matched to a gene. CDR1 is DFQATT, CDR2 SNEGSKA, per germline (reference sequence). The CDR3 spans 15 residues. In DNA form, the CDR3 reads TGCAGTGCTAGTCTAGCGGAGACCTCCTACAATGAGCAGTTCTTC. It codes for CSASLAETSYNEQFF.

A single count supports this clonotype. The V and J genes are TRBV6-6 and TRBJ1-4, with a weak D call TRBD1 (5 bases). The CDR3 spans 15 residues. V lost 2 bases and J lost 4, with 11 bases in between. CDR1 and CDR2 from the germline V gene are MNHNY and SVGAGI (reference sequence). DNA for the CDR3: TGTGCCAGCAGTTACCCCGACAGACTTAATGAAAAACTGTTTTTT. Protein product: CASSYPDRLNEKLFF.

V usage is TRBV10-3 and J usage is TRBJ2-5; possible D gene TRBD1, 5 bases. The germline gives CDR1 ENHRY, CDR2 SYGVKD. Trimming removed 2 bases from V and 9 bases from J, with 13 bases in between. The CDR3 spans 13 residues. The CDR3 bases are TGTGCCATCAGTGAGGGGGTTTCCAGGGCCCAGTACTTC. This encodes CAISEGVSRAQYF.

The rearrangement joins TRBV7-9 to TRBJ2-5; no reliable D call. This CDR3 contains 13 residues. V was clipped by 3 bases and J by 3 bases, with 8 bases between them. Looked up from germline, CDR1 is SEHNR and CDR2 is FQNEAQ (reference sequence). The CDR3 region is CASSFSVEETQYF. In DNA form, the CDR3 reads TGTGCCAGCAGCTTCAGTGTCGAAGAGACCCAGTACTTC.

This clonotype was seen a few times. The rearrangement links TRBV24-1 to TRBJ2-3; D gene ambiguous. Germline CDR1 and CDR2: KGHDR and SFDVKD. The V and J ends lost 5 bases and 4 bases respectively, with 3 bases between them. CDR3 length equals 11 residues. CDR3 in DNA: TGTGCCACCAGTGCCTCAGATACGCAGTATTTT. It codes for CATSASDTQYF.

This clonotype came up many times. The chain combines TRBV24-1 with TRBJ2-3; 8 positions match TRBD2. J was trimmed by 1 base and V by 1 base; bases with no gene match: 3. CDR1 is KGHDR, CDR2 SFDVKD, per germline. There are 16 residues in the CDR3. The CDR3 region is CATSDLWREGTDTQYF. CDR3 nucleotide sequence: TGTGCCACCAGTGATTTATGGCGGGAGGGCACAGATACGCAGTATTTT.

The chain couples TRBV12-3 or TRBV12-4 to TRBJ2-7; D is unclear. The germline V and J ends were trimmed by 5 bases and 0 bases, with 14 bases remaining between them. CDR3 size: 15 residues. The chain's CDR3 is CASSPPWRLSYEQYF. The CDR3 region has the DNA TGTGCCAGCAGTCCTCCGTGGCGGCTCTCCTACGAGCAGTACTTC.

This rearrangement joins TRBV10-3 to TRBJ1-2; 9 bases line up with TRBD1. This CDR3 comprises 13 residues. Looked up from germline, CDR1 is ENHRY and CDR2 is SYGVKD. The J segment lost 8 bases and the V segment lost 10 bases, leaving 11 bases of the junction unmatched. The CDR3 reads CATGKRTGEGYTF. CDR3 DNA: TGTGCCACCGGAAAAAGGACAGGGGAGGGCTACACCTTC.

This clonotype has just a few counts. J is TRBJ2-7 and V is TRBV28; D call uncertain. Germline CDR1 is MDHEN and CDR2 is SYDVKM. Trimming pared 7 bases from V and 0 bases from J, leaving 10 bases between. CDR3 length: 13 amino acids. The CDR3 is CASTVGFSYEQYF. The CDR3 bases are TGTGCCAGCACCGTTGGGTTCTCCTACGAGCAGTACTTC.

This sequence joins TRBV12-3 or TRBV12-4 and TRBJ2-3; D call uncertain. V lost 6 bases and J 7 bases, leaving 14 bases between the germline ends. This CDR3 has 13 residues. The CDR3 reads CASSLLVENTQYF. The DNA for the CDR3 is TGTGCCAGCAGCCTCTTAGTCGAGAATACGCAGTATTTT.

This chain links TRBV20-1 with TRBJ2-7; 8 nucleotides match TRBD1. The CDR3 runs to 14 residues. The germline CDR1 and CDR2 sequences are DFQATT and SNEGSKA (reference sequence). With 5 bases clipped from V and 2 bases from J, the junction kept 8 bases outside the gene matches. CDR3 nucleotides: TGCAGTGCTCCCCAGCGACAGGGGACCTACGAGCAGTACTTC. It codes for CSAPQRQGTYEQYF.

This clonotype appeared a few times. The rearrangement joins TRBV20-1 to TRBJ2-1; D is possibly TRBD1 or TRBD2 (5 bases each). The CDR3 has 15 amino acids. Trimming cost V 2 bases and J 8 bases, with 19 bases left between them. Per germline, CDR1 DFQATT and CDR2 SNEGSKA (reference sequence). The CDR3 protein is CSARNDHLGTYEQFF. In nucleotides, the CDR3 is TGCAGTGCTAGAAATGATCACCTCGGGACCTATGAGCAGTTCTTC.

The chain uses TRBV15 and TRBJ2-3; D is unresolved. V was shortened by 0 bases and J by 2 bases, with 12 bases between the two germline ends. CDR1 and CDR2 (germline): LNHNV, YYDKDF (reference sequence). The CDR3 is made up of 16 amino acids. The CDR3 nucleotides are TGTGCCACCAGCAGAGAGACGGGCAGCAACACAGATACGCAGTATTTT. Its protein is CATSRETGSNTDTQYF.